These 32 T cell receptor beta chains came from one sample sequenced in a study of T cells in Graves' hyperthyroidism and ophthalmopathy. TCR beta CDR3 region amplification was performed from RNA transcripts. First-round RT-PCR with HTBI primers amplified the TCR CDR3 region. From the multiplex PCR reads, TCRdb called clonotypes with MiXCR, one entry per CDR3 protein. The repertoire has 690,000 or so distinct CDR3 sequences, roughly 20% of them found once; the top ten carry about a sixth. Sequenced sample: blood. Source of these receptors: a woman in her fifties or sixties with Graves' hyperthyroidism that later progressed to Graves' ophthalmopathy.

The table lists this clonotype with many counts. The chain is built from TRBV30 and TRBJ2-5, with D unclear. The germline V gene encodes CDR1 GTSNPN and CDR2 SVGIG (reference sequence). This CDR3 is built from 12 residues. Trimming stripped 1 base from V and 4 bases from J, with 7 bases between. The CDR3 is CAWSGIRETQYF. The CDR3 DNA reads TGTGCCTGGAGTGGAATACGAGAGACCCAGTACTTC. Variable domain in full (rest from reference TRBV30 and TRBJ2-5): SQTIHQWPATLVQPVGSPLSLECTVEGTSNPNLYWYRQAAGRGLQLLFYSVGIGQISSEVPQNLSASRPQDRQFILSSKKLLLSDSGFYLCAWSGIRETQYFGPGTRLLVL.

The rearrangement joins TRBV14 to TRBJ2-3; 8 positions match TRBD1. The V gene end was trimmed by 2 bases and the J gene end by 4 bases; junction bases not matched to a gene: 11. CDR1 is SGHDN and CDR2 is FVKESK in the germline V gene. CDR3 size: 17 residues. The CDR3 sequence is CASSQRLGQGGADTQYF. CDR3 in DNA: TGTGCCAGCAGCCAACGTCTTGGACAGGGAGGCGCAGATACGCAGTATTTT.

The chain uses TRBV5-1 and TRBJ1-1; 7 positions match TRBD1. The V segment lost 5 bases and the J segment 3 bases; nucleotides outside the gene matches: 10. The CDR3 covers 15 residues. Germline-derived CDR1 and CDR2 are SGHRS and YFSETQ. The CDR3 bases are TGCGCCAGCAGACCCCGACAGGGTCGGGACACTGAAGCTTTCTTT. This gives the protein CASRPRQGRDTEAFF.

Note on this clonotype: A single base separates this from a much larger clone, so it may be a read error. The genes are TRBV6-2 or TRBV6-3 and TRBJ2-3, with 7 bases matching TRBD2. Germline V gene lookup returns CDR1 MNHEY and CDR2 SVGEGT. V shed 4 bases and J 1 base; nucleotides not matched to a gene: 8. This CDR3 comprises 16 residues. The CDR3 nucleotides are TGTGCCAGCAGTTTCGACGGCGGGGGTCGCACAGATACGCAGTATTTT. Protein sequence: CASSFDGGGRTDTQYF.

This CDR3 reads CASSWKKDNSPLHF. As DNA, the CDR3 is TGTGCCAGCAGCTGGAAAAAGGATAATTCACCCCTCCACTTT. This rearrangement joins TRBV7-6 to TRBJ1-6; D unresolved. Trimming removed 4 bases at V and 5 bases at J, with 9 bases between. The CDR3 sequence is 14 residues long. Per germline, CDR1 SGHVS and CDR2 FNYEAQ.

This clonotype was detected many times. The chain employs TRBV11-1 and TRBJ1-1; the match to TRBD1 covers 8 bases. Germline assignment: CDR1 SGHAT and CDR2 FQDESV (reference sequence). This CDR3 is built from 17 residues. J lost 0 bases, V lost 7 bases, and 13 bases had no gene match. CDR3 loop: CASTPRGQGAMNTEAFF. Here the CDR3 DNA reads TGTGCCAGCACTCCCAGGGGGCAGGGGGCGATGAACACTGAAGCTTTCTTT.

This clonotype was seen many times. V gene TRBV11-2 combines with J gene TRBJ2-3; D not resolved. Germline V gives CDR1 SGHAT, CDR2 FQNNGV. The CDR3 is 16 residues long. V was pared by 2 bases and J by 1 base, with 13 bases between. The CDR3 is CASSLRVPARTDTQYF. The CDR3 DNA reads as TGTGCCAGCAGCTTACGAGTCCCGGCACGCACAGATACGCAGTATTTT. The whole variable domain, filled in from reference TRBV11-2 and TRBJ2-3, reads EAGVAQSPRYKIIEKRQSVAFWCNPISGHATLYWYQQILGQGPKLLIQFQNNGVVDDSQLPKDRFSAERLKGVDSTLKIQPAKLEDSAVYLCASSLRVPARTDTQYFGPGTRLTVL.

The chain carries TRBV6-1 and TRBJ2-7; a possible D gene is TRBD2 (5 bases). V dropped 1 base and J dropped 6 bases, with 10 bases sitting between them. Germline assignment: CDR1 MNHNS and CDR2 SASEGT. The CDR3 spans 13 residues. Here the CDR3 reads CASSEVNGVEQYF. The CDR3 region has the DNA TGTGCCAGCAGTGAAGTGAACGGGGTCGAGCAGTACTTC.

The chain employs TRBV27 and TRBJ2-7, with 8 bases matching TRBD1. This CDR3 region has 14 residues. Trimming at V came to 7 bases and at J to 7 bases, leaving 12 bases not matched to a gene. In germline, CDR1 is MNHEY, CDR2 SMNVEV (reference sequence). CDR3 DNA: TGTGCCAGCACCGACTTTCAGGGGGCGGGGGAGCAGTACTTC. Translation: CASTDFQGAGEQYF.

The chain employs TRBV3-1 and TRBJ2-5; D is undetermined. V dropped 2 bases and J dropped 2 bases, with 6 bases sitting between them. The CDR3 spans 13 residues. Germline CDR1 LGHDT, CDR2 YNNKEL (reference sequence). The CDR3 DNA sequence: TGTGCCAGCAGCCAAAGACCACAAGAGACCCAGTACTTC. Translating gives CASSQRPQETQYF.

This chain joins TRBV20-1 and TRBJ1-2; D is ambiguous. Germline V gene data show CDR1 as DFQATT and CDR2 as SNEGSKA (reference sequence). V was pared by 1 base and J by 4 bases, with 25 bases between. The CDR3 loop spans 18 amino acids. CDR3 nucleotide sequence: TGCAGTGCTAGAGTTCGGAGACCGGGCCGCGAGTCCCTCTATGGCTACACCTTC. Its protein is CSARVRRPGRESLYGYTF.

The chain combines TRBV2 with TRBJ1-4; D is ambiguous. Germline V lookup: CDR1 SNHLY, CDR2 FYNNEI. The V and J ends lost 6 bases and 6 bases respectively, with 17 bases between them. The CDR3 loop spans 15 amino acids. This chain's CDR3 is CASRPSAGSHEKLFF. CDR3 coding DNA: TGTGCCAGCAGACCTTCGGCGGGCTCACATGAAAAACTGTTTTTT.

V gene TRBV12-3 or TRBV12-4 combines with J gene TRBJ2-7, with 12 bases fitting TRBD2. The length of the CDR3 is 14 residues. After removal of 1 base from V and 7 bases from J, the junction contained 2 bases not matched to a gene. The CDR3 DNA reads as TGTGCCAGCAGTTTAGAAGGGACTAGCGGGGAGCAGTACTTC. This sequence encodes CASSLEGTSGEQYF.

This clonotype came up many times. The genes are TRBV12-3 or TRBV12-4 and TRBJ2-7; D is undetermined. Deletions cut 1 base from V and 0 bases from J, with 10 bases between. This CDR3 region has 15 residues. The CDR3 DNA sequence: TGTGCCAGCAGTTTAGACACTACGAGCTCCTACGAGCAGTACTTC. This sequence encodes CASSLDTTSSYEQYF.

The chain is built from TRBV3-1 and TRBJ1-2; 7 bases are a match to TRBD1. V lost 4 bases, J lost 6 bases, and 5 bases stayed unmatched. CDR1 and CDR2 (germline): LGHDT, YNNKEL (reference sequence). This CDR3 comprises 13 residues. The DNA for the CDR3 is TGTGCCAGCAGCCCCCTGACAGGGAATGGCTACACCTTC. It specifies CASSPLTGNGYTF.

V usage is TRBV9 and J usage is TRBJ1-3; 8 nucleotides line up with TRBD1. This CDR3 contains 18 residues. Germline CDR1 is SGDLS and CDR2 is YYNGEE. Trimming took 4 bases from V and 1 from J; bases not matched to a gene: 13. The CDR3, as DNA: TGTGCCAGCAGCCCCCAAACCGACAGGGGAGTATCTGGAAACACCATATATTTT. As protein: CASSPQTDRGVSGNTIYF.

The rearrangement uses TRBV20-1 and TRBJ1-4, with D possibly TRBD1 on 6 matching bases. This CDR3 is 15 amino acids long. The V end was cut by 3 bases, the J end by 3 bases, with 14 bases between. Germline CDR1 reads DFQATT; CDR2 reads SNEGSKA (reference sequence). In nucleotides, the CDR3 is TGCAGTGCTAGCAAAGCAGGGGTTTCTAATGAAAAACTGTTTTTT. Its translation: CSASKAGVSNEKLFF.

V is TRBV7-9 and J is TRBJ1-2; D possibly corresponds to TRBD1 (5 bases). V dropped 5 bases and J dropped 2 bases, with 15 bases sitting between them. CDR1 and CDR2 (germline): SEHNR, FQNEAQ (reference sequence). The CDR3 contains 15 residues. This CDR3 reads CASSPKGPPNYGYTF. The CDR3 region has the DNA TGTGCCAGCAGCCCAAAGGGACCACCAAACTATGGCTACACCTTC.

This clonotype was observed at least ten times. The chain is built from TRBV12-3 or TRBV12-4 and TRBJ2-5, with D uncertain. V was pared by 2 bases and J by 3 bases, with 13 bases between. This CDR3 has 15 residues. CDR3 protein: CASSLNPSGKETQYF. The CDR3 DNA is TGTGCCAGCAGTTTAAATCCCTCTGGTAAAGAGACCCAGTACTTC.

This clonotype has at least ten counts. This rearrangement joins TRBV12-3 or TRBV12-4 to TRBJ2-5; 9 bases match TRBD1. This CDR3 contains 16 residues. The V and J ends lost 4 bases and 5 bases, in that order; junction bases with no gene match: 11. The CDR3 DNA follows: TGTGCCAGCAGTTCCCCCGGGACAGGGTTGGTGGAGACCCAGTACTTC. Translation: CASSSPGTGLVETQYF.

This clonotype came up a few times. The chain carries TRBV3-1 and TRBJ2-3; D is ambiguous. Trimming removed 4 bases at V and 6 bases at J, with 14 bases between. Germline CDR1 reads LGHDT; CDR2 reads YNNKEL (reference sequence). CDR3 length equals 14 residues. The DNA for the CDR3 is TGTGCCAGCAGCCGTAACGGGTTAGGGGATACGCAGTATTTT. This gives the protein CASSRNGLGDTQYF.

For the CDR3, the DNA is TGCAGCGTTGAAGGGGGGGAGGACGGCACTAATGAAAAACTGTTTTTT. Its translation: CSVEGGEDGTNEKLFF. The chain recombines TRBV29-1 with TRBJ1-4, with a weak D call TRBD1 (5 bases). The CDR3 is made up of 16 amino acids. The germline V and J ends were trimmed by 1 base and 2 bases, with 14 bases remaining between them. From germline, CDR1 is SQVTM and CDR2 ANQGSEA.

This sequence joins TRBV9 and TRBJ2-1; TRBD2 agrees at 7 bases. The CDR3 runs to 14 residues. In germline, CDR1 is SGDLS, CDR2 YYNGEE. With 2 bases clipped from V and 11 bases from J, the junction kept 10 bases outside the gene matches. CDR3 in amino acids: CASSVETSLGKQFF. CDR3 DNA sequence: TGTGCCAGCAGCGTTGAGACTAGCTTGGGGAAGCAGTTCTTC.

J is TRBJ2-7 and V is TRBV19; D call uncertain. Germline V gene lookup returns CDR1 LNHDA and CDR2 SQIVND (reference sequence). The CDR3 covers 14 residues. Trimming removed 3 bases from V and 1 base from J, with 10 bases in between. CDR3 residues: CASSIVAESYEQYF. In DNA form, the CDR3 reads TGTGCCAGTAGTATTGTAGCAGAGTCCTACGAGCAGTACTTC. Complete variable domain (other parts from reference TRBV19 and TRBJ2-7): DGGITQSPKYLFRKEGQNVTLSCEQNLNHDAMYWYRQDPGQGLRLIYYSQIVNDFQKGDIAEGYSVSREKKESFPLTVTSAQKNPTAFYLCASSIVAESYEQYFGPGTRLTVT.

This clonotype was counted between two and nine times. This chain connects TRBV12-3 or TRBV12-4 to TRBJ1-2; a possible D gene is TRBD1 (5 bases). The CDR3 runs to 14 residues. Trimming shortened V by 3 bases and J by 4 bases, and 12 bases separated the two germline ends. CDR3 amino acids: CASSFSRQTYGYTF. CDR3 DNA sequence: TGTGCCAGCAGTTTCTCGCGACAGACCTATGGCTACACCTTC.

This clonotype appeared a few times. The chain links TRBV20-1 to TRBJ1-2; D remains unclear. Trimming took 0 bases from V and 11 from J, leaving 16 bases between them. CDR3 size: 13 residues. CDR1 is DFQATT and CDR2 is SNEGSKA in the germline V gene (reference sequence). CDR3 in amino acids: CSARDLGSLGYTF. The CDR3 DNA reads as TGCAGTGCTAGAGATCTGGGATCCCTGGGGTACACCTTC.

This clonotype was seen many times. The CDR3 DNA sequence: TGTGCCAGCAGTGAAGAGGCAGGGTTTCGCTACACCTTC. Protein: CASSEEAGFRYTF. V and J are TRBV2 and TRBJ1-2, with D maybe TRBD1 (5 bases). CDR1 is SNHLY and CDR2 is FYNNEI in the germline V gene. V dropped 1 base and J dropped 9 bases, with 12 bases sitting between them. The CDR3 contains 13 residues.

As regards this clonotype: One end of the junction is discordant with germline, which a read error may explain. This chain links TRBV4-1 with TRBJ1-6, with TRBD1 as a possible D gene (5 bases). Germline CDR1 is MGHRA and CDR2 is YSYEKL. CDR3 length equals 14 residues. As DNA, the CDR3 is TGCGCCTGCAGCCCGCCCCAGGGTGGCTCACCCCTCCACTTT. This encodes CACSPPQGGSPLHF.

The rearrangement joins TRBV27 to TRBJ1-4, with TRBD1 as a possible D gene (5 bases). CDR3 length: 15 residues. The germline gives CDR1 MNHEY, CDR2 SMNVEV (reference sequence). V was shortened by 7 bases and J by 8 bases, with 20 bases between the two germline ends. Here the CDR3 DNA reads TGTGCCAGCACCCCACGCCTTATGAGGGGAGAAAAACTGTTTTTT. It is translated as CASTPRLMRGEKLFF.

The V and J genes are TRBV15 and TRBJ1-5; D not certain. CDR1 and CDR2 from the germline V gene are LNHNV and YYDKDF (reference sequence). The CDR3 is 14 residues long. V lost 0 bases, J lost 11 bases, and 14 bases lay in between. CDR3 bases: TGTGCCACCAGCAGAGATTCACGGCAAGGGACCCAGCATTTT. Translating gives CATSRDSRQGTQHF.

The chain couples TRBV2 to TRBJ1-5; the D is unclear. V lost 5 bases to trimming and J lost 7 bases, with 15 bases between them. The CDR3 runs 14 residues. Germline V gene data show CDR1 as SNHLY and CDR2 as FYNNEI. In nucleotides, the CDR3 is TGTGCCAGCAGTCCCGGGAGAGAGGAACAGCCCCAGCATTTT. It codes for CASSPGREEQPQHF.

The rearrangement joins TRBV7-9 to TRBJ2-2; TRBD1 matches 11 bases. This CDR3 is built from 17 residues. Germline V gene data show CDR1 as SEHNR and CDR2 as FQNEAQ (reference sequence). Trimming took 4 bases from V and 6 from J; bases not matched to a gene: 10. The CDR3 reads CASSSTRTGGDSGELFF. The CDR3 DNA follows: TGTGCCAGCAGCTCAACCCGGACAGGGGGCGATTCCGGGGAGCTGTTTTTT. Full variable domain (rest looked up from reference TRBV7-9 and TRBJ2-2): DTGVSQNPRHKITKRGQNVTFRCDPISEHNRLYWYRQTLGQGPEFLTYFQNEAQLEKSRLLSDRFSAERPKGSFSTLEIQRTEQGDSAMYLCASSSTRTGGDSGELFFGEGSRLTVL.